The present T cell receptor (beta chain) was sequenced within a study of graft-versus-host responses after intestinal transplantation. On this clone itself: Antigen: not known.

The length of the CDR3 is 15 residues. V gave up 5 bases and J gave up 0 bases; unmatched junction bases: 5. Germline V gene lookup returns CDR1 SGHTS and CDR2 YDEGEE. The assay was immunoSEQ multiplex PCR, and TCRdb's table has in-frame clones only and misses some. The repertoire holds under 75,000 clones, with roughly 89% as singletons. This receptor was identified in a human donor who was the organ donor for an intestinal transplant. The sample here was unstimulated CD8+ T cells sorted from spleen or lymph node cells, taken before transplant. This rearrangement joins TRBV5-8 to TRBJ1-5; 7 nucleotides align to TRBD1. In DNA, the CDR3 is TGTGCCAGCAGTTCAGGGACAGCTAGCAATCAGCCCCAGCATTTT. Translating it yields CASSSGTASNQPQHF.